This T cell receptor beta chain stems from a study of T cell responses to AZD1222 COVID-19 vaccine (dated by TCRdb to the early 2020s). For the wider study: A total of 230 to 250 trial participants underwent TCR sequencing, of whom roughly 210 received two doses of AZD1222 and around 25 received two doses of the MenACWY control vaccine. Trial participants were enrolled by age into subgroups of 18-55, 56-69 and 70-plus years, and around 150, 28 and 57 TCR-sequenced participants, respectively, were included in these subgroups.

Results the study describes overall, beyond this receptor: The 56-69-year group was small, and its depth increase did not reach significance, likely because of low power. Participants were mostly white British, with more females than males. The authors suggested clonal diversity may have been underestimated. After two AZD1222 doses, spike-specific TCR breadth and depth were significantly higher than at day 0 and than in MenACWY recipients. Because no samples from the day 14 peak response were available, repertoires could be characterized only after the peak T cell response. The whole spike protein was spanned by vaccine-associated CD4 TCRs, and dominant responses were seen in regions 160-218 and 743-854. Epitopes outside the regions mutated in the B.1.351 and B.1.1.7 variants were reportedly recognized by nearly half of the unique spike-specific TCRs. Conclusions about previously exposed vaccinees are limited because only five to seven AZD1222 recipients were SARS-CoV-2 seropositive at baseline.

Cut back by 4 bases and 0 bases, the V and J ends lie 7 bases apart. CDR1 LNHDA and CDR2 SQIVND are derived from the germline V gene (reference sequence). Including the terminal cysteine and phenylalanine, the CDR3 comprises 15 residues. This entry keeps only the CDR3 DNA: 45 bases, framed from base 1. The CDR3 regions of human TCRbeta chains were analyzed by immunosequencing. The authors processed their data as follows. TCRs in the repertoires were matched against a reference library of SARS-CoV-2-specific TCRs that had been generated with the MIRA antigen-specificity platform. Breadth was defined as the fraction of unique TCRs that were SARS-CoV-2-associated. Depth was defined as the fraction of total T cells that were SARS-CoV-2-associated. Using the MIRA data, each spike-specific TCR was mapped to the spike region that the TCR reacts to and placed in a CD4 or CD8 class. Log10-transformed breadth and depth values were compared by one-way ANOVA with Sidak's multiple comparisons tests. Not all clones reach the TCRdb copy of this immuneACCESS table, which keeps in-frame sequences only. Checked studies attribute under half of the gap to unresolved V genes and leave the rest unexplained. That table supplies the V and J calls and clone size; D and trimming were determined from the DNA. The sample's table lists a count of about 140,000 clones. The top ten constitute 2.2% of the sample.

The time point label, as the study defines it: baseline before first vaccination. Samples from vaccinated people were obtained from the UK trials COV001 and COV002, which included a single-blind randomized controlled phase 2/3 trial of AZD1222 (ChAdOx1 nCoV-19) in healthy adults. For TCRbeta chain sequencing, PBMC samples were collected from trial participants at day 0 and at day 28 after the second dose. Remarks on this clone: There is no known antigen for this receptor.

The sequenced sample was peripheral blood. The chain uses TRBV19 and TRBJ1-6; too little of a D gene remains to name it. This clonotype originated in an adult in good health. CDR3 sequence: CASSSWSSYNSPLHF. The DNA sequence is as follows: TGTGCCAGTAGTAGTTGGAGCTCCTATAATTCACCCCTCCACTTT. With the portions outside the CDR3 filled from the reference TRBV19 and TRBJ1-6 genes, the complete variable region becomes DGGITQSPKYLFRKEGQNVTLSCEQNLNHDAMYWYRQDPGQGLRLIYYSQIVNDFQKGDIAEGYSVSREKKESFPLTVTSAQKNPTAFYLCASSSWSSYNSPLHFGNGTRLTVT.